The rows below give T cell receptor beta chains drawn from one sample of a study of CD8 T cells in ankylosing spondylitis. TCRdb recomputed calls from the 5' RACE reads with MiXCR, one row per CDR3 protein. The sample contains around 320,000 distinct CDR3 sequences, around 21% of which appear only once. Sequenced: blood, either unsorted or a sorted T cell fraction (not recorded which). The receptors were sampled from a female donor with ankylosing spondylitis or in good health (not recorded which). The CDR3 runs from the conserved cysteine through the conserved F or W. D genes are given only for firm matches. Not every row has a clone size; where given, it reads once, few, many or a size class.

TRBJ2-1 few - TRBV5-4 TGTGCCAGCAGCCCGGAGTTTGGGAATGAGCAGTTCTTC CASSPEFGNEQFF
TRBJ2-6 - - TRBV3-1 TGTGCCAGCAGCCAAGTGGGGGTCCTCTCTGGGGCCAACGTCCTGACTTTC CASSQVGVLSGANVLTF
TRBJ2-6 few - TRBV18 TGTGCCAGCTCACCACGGGCCGGGGTAGGGGCCAACGTCCTGACTTTC CASSPRAGVGANVLTF
TRBJ1-5 few - TRBV23-1 TGCGCCAGCAGTCAGTACAGGGAAGGCAATCAGCCCCAGCATTTT CASSQYREGNQPQHF
TRBJ1-4 few - TRBV12-3/TRBV12-4 TGTGCCAGCAGTCGGACGGGACGGAGCAATGAAAAACTGTTTTTT CASSRTGRSNEKLFF
TRBJ2-1 many - TRBV10-3 TGTGCCATCAGTGAGTCCCCTGACGGGGAGCAGTTCTTC CAISESPDGEQFF
TRBJ1-4 few - TRBV7-2 TGTGCCAGCAGCTACGGCGCTAATGAAAAACTGTTTTTT CASSYGANEKLFF
TRBJ1-2 few - TRBV12-3/TRBV12-4 TGTGCCAGCAGTCCCTCCCTAACAGCTTATGGCTACACCTTC CASSPSLTAYGYTF
TRBJ1-2 - - TRBV20-1 TGCAGTGCTAGGAGAGGGGACTATGGCTACACCTTC CSARRGDYGYTF
TRBJ1-1 - - TRBV28 TGTGCCAGCAGTTTCCCCACAGGGAAGGCTTTCTTT CASSFPTGKAFF
TRBJ2-3 few - TRBV28 TGTGCCAGCAGTTTACCCTTTCGTCGGGGGTGGGCCACAGATACGCAGTATTTT CASSLPFRRGWATDTQYF
TRBJ2-7 few TRBD2 TRBV28 TGTGCCAGCAGTTTATCGCCCGGCGGGAGATCCCACTACGAGCAGTACTTC CASSLSPGGRSHYEQYF
TRBJ2-1 few TRBD2 TRBV12-3/TRBV12-4 TGTGCCAGTGGGCTTAGGTCCCTAGCGGGAGCGAGCTCCTACAATGAGCAGTTCTTC CASGLRSLAGASSYNEQFF
TRBJ2-5 - - TRBV6-5 TGTGCCAGCAGTTACGCGAACAGGATTCAAGAGACCCAGTACTTC CASSYANRIQETQYF
TRBJ2-2 - TRBD2 TRBV20-1 TGCAGTGCCTCCTGGGGGGGAGCCGGGGAGCTGTTTTTT CSASWGGAGELFF
TRBJ1-6 - - TRBV20-1 TGCAGTGCTAGAGCCCCTCAACAGTATAATTCACCCCTCCACTTT CSARAPQQYNSPLHF
TRBJ2-1 - - TRBV9 TGTGCCAGCAGCGGCGGCGGGGTGCAGTTCTTC CASSGGGVQFF
TRBJ1-1 - - TRBV6-2/TRBV6-3 TGTGCCAGCAGTTACCGGAGCATGAACACTGAAGCTTTCTTT CASSYRSMNTEAFF
TRBJ2-7 few - TRBV20-1 TGCAGTGCTAGGGCTGGGGGGTCCCACTACGAGCAGTACTTC CSARAGGSHYEQYF
TRBJ2-3 - - TRBV20-1 TGCAGTGCCCCCCGCGGCGGGGTCACAGATACGCAGTATTTT CSAPRGGVTDTQYF
TRBJ2-1 - - TRBV20-1 TGCAGTGCTAGAGCGGGTGGGAGTAGGGATGAGCAGTTCTTC CSARAGGSRDEQFF
TRBJ2-5 - - TRBV24-1 TGTGCCACCAGCCAGGAGGGGACGGAGACCCAGTACTTC CATSQEGTETQYF